A single sample is the source of the 3 T cell receptor beta chains below, sequenced in a study of blood T cell repertoires in COVID-19. Libraries were prepared by immunoSEQ multiplex PCR; TCRdb keeps only in-frame clonotypes and omits some of them. The table shows around 200,000 clones, with around 84% occurring only once. Specimen: peripheral blood. These receptors were obtained from a man younger than 40 with active or convalescent COVID-19.

Only one count was recorded for this clone. This rearrangement joins TRBV10-1 to TRBJ1-2; TRBD1 matches 9 bases. The CDR3 runs 13 residues. The trim removed 6 bases at V and 4 bases at J, leaving 3 bases unmatched. Germline lookup yields CDR1 WNHNN and CDR2 SYGVQD (reference sequence). CDR3 in amino acids: CASSSGQGYGYTF. The CDR3 DNA follows: TGCGCCAGCAGCTCGGGACAGGGCTATGGCTACACCTTC.

The sample holds one count of this clone. The chain recombines TRBV2 with TRBJ2-7; 7 bases match TRBD2. Germline-derived CDR1 and CDR2 are SNHLY and FYNNEI. The CDR3 runs 15 residues. V shed 6 bases, J shed 0 bases, and the junction held 8 bases outside the gene matches. The DNA for the CDR3 is TGTGCCAGCAGGGTCGGCGGGGGACCCTCCTACGAGCAGTACGTC. This codes for CASRVGGGPSYEQYV.

The CDR3 DNA reads as TGTGCCAGTAGTATGGCGGGGGTGGGCACAGATACGCAGTATTTT. Translation: CASSMAGVGTDTQYF. This chain links TRBV19 with TRBJ2-3, with 7 bases aligning to TRBD2. This CDR3 comprises 15 residues. J was trimmed by 1 base and V by 3 bases; bases with no gene match: 4. Germline CDR1 LNHDA, CDR2 SQIVND (reference sequence). Using reference TRBV19 and TRBJ2-3 for the parts outside the CDR3, the full variable domain is DGGITQSPKYLFRKEGQNVTLSCEQNLNHDAMYWYRQDPGQGLRLIYYSQIVNDFQKGDIAEGYSVSREKKESFPLTVTSAQKNPTAFYLCASSMAGVGTDTQYFGPGTRLTVL.